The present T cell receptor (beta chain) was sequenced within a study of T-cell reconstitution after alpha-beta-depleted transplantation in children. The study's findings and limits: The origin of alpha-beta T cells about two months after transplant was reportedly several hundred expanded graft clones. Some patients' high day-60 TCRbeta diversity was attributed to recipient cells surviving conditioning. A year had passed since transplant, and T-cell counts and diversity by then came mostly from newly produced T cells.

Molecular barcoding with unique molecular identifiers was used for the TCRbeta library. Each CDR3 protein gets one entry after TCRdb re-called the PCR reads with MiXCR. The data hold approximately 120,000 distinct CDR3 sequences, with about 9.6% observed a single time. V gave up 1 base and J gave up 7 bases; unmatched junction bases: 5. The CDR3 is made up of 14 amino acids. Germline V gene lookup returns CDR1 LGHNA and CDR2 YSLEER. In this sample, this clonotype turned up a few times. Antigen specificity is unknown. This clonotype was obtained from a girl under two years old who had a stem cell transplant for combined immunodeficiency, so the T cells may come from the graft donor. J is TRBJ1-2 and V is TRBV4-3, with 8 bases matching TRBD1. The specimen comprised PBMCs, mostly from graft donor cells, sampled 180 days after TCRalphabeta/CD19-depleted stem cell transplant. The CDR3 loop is CASSQVRQGIGYTF. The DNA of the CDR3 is TGCGCCAGCAGCCAAGTCCGACAGGGGATTGGCTACACCTTC.